This T cell receptor (beta chain) was sequenced for a study of blood T cell repertoires in COVID-19. Across the whole study: The study drew acute and convalescent COVID-19 samples from the United States, Italy and Spain. PBMCs, B-cell-depleted T cells, or T cells were the source of the cDNA or gDNA that made up the material.

Germline V lookup: CDR1 ENHRY, CDR2 SYGVKD. This CDR3 has 17 residues. V shed 5 bases and J 4 bases; nucleotides not matched to a gene: 9. Authors' data handling: Using reference gene primer amplification, nucleated cell counts were estimated. Produced via immunoSEQ multiplex PCR; TCRdb's table is partial and in-frame only. V, J and clone size are those of that table, while D and trimming were read from the DNA. The sample includes 150,000 to 200,000 clones, over 85% of them seen just once. This clonotype was obtained from a man in his fifties or sixties with active or convalescent COVID-19. Sequenced material: peripheral blood. This chain connects TRBV10-3 to TRBJ2-3, with TRBD2 matching over 13 bases. Here the CDR3 DNA reads TGTGCCATCAGTCTAAGTACTAGCGGGGGGGCCGCAGATACGCAGTATTTT. It yields the protein CAISLSTSGGAADTQYF.